The 17 T cell receptor beta chains given below trace back to one sample, sequenced in a study of neoadjuvant anti-PD-1 for oral cavity cancer. As to time point: after neoadjuvant nivolumab, at surgical resection. Here immunoSEQ multiplex PCR was the method, and the copy in TCRdb shows in-frame clones only, minus some. Of around 8,000 clones in the sample, approximately 66% were seen once. Sequences were derived from PBMCs, sampled after nivolumab (anti-PD-1) treatment. The receptors here all came from a person between 40 and 79 years old with oral cavity squamous cell carcinoma.

CDR3 residues: CASSAPGGPNYGYTF. The CDR3 DNA follows: TGTGCCAGCAGCGCCCCCGGCGGGCCCAACTATGGCTACACCTTC. V gene TRBV7-9 combines with J gene TRBJ1-2; D unresolved. V lost 5 bases to trimming and J lost 2 bases, with 15 bases between them. Germline V gene lookup returns CDR1 SEHNR and CDR2 FQNEAQ (reference sequence). This CDR3 contains 15 residues.

The chain employs TRBV9 and TRBJ2-7; D is tentatively TRBD1 or TRBD2 (5 bases each). CDR1 is SGDLS, CDR2 YYNGEE, per germline. The CDR3 is made up of 14 amino acids. The ends were cut back, 1 base at V and 6 bases at J, with 14 bases in the middle. CDR3 DNA sequence: TGTGCCAGCAGCGTAATTGGGGGTGAAGGCGAGCAGTACTTC. It specifies CASSVIGGEGEQYF.

The chain employs TRBV11-2 and TRBJ1-1; no reliable D call. Germline CDR1 reads SGHAT; CDR2 reads FQNNGV. The CDR3 runs 12 residues. V lost 5 bases, J lost 8 bases, and 12 bases lay in between. The CDR3 nucleotides are TGTGCCAGCAGCCTAGCGGGCAGGGAAGCTTTCTTT. Its translation is CASSLAGREAFF.

In this sample, this clone turned up once. For the CDR3, the DNA is TGTGCCAGCAGTGGAGGTTTGATTGATAGCAATCAGCCCCAGCATTTT. It is translated as CASSGGLIDSNQPQHF. This chain connects TRBV6-1 to TRBJ1-5; D ambiguous. Per the germline V gene, CDR1 is MNHNS and CDR2 is SASEGT. The CDR3 extends over 16 amino acids. Trimming shortened V by 4 bases and J by 0 bases, and 13 bases separated the two germline ends.

The rearrangement uses TRBV28 and TRBJ2-4, with 7 bases that match TRBD1. The CDR3 is made up of 17 amino acids. V dropped 6 bases and J dropped 9; count of bases not matched to a gene: 20. Germline CDR1 is MDHEN and CDR2 is SYDVKM. CDR3 amino acids: CASRALTGRQGEGIQYF. The CDR3 nucleotides read TGTGCCAGCAGGGCCCTAACGGGGCGACAGGGAGAAGGCATTCAGTACTTC.

This clone has just a few counts. This chain links TRBV18 with TRBJ1-2; D gene uncertain. Germline-derived CDR1 and CDR2 are KGHSH and LQKENI. Trimming left V 6 bases short and J 7 bases short, with 15 bases between. The CDR3 sequence is 13 residues long. CDR3 coding DNA: TGTGCCAGCTCCCCAGGAGGCGTGCGTGGCTACACCTTC. Amino acids: CASSPGGVRGYTF.

This chain links TRBV7-9 with TRBJ1-4; no reliable D call. V dropped 3 bases and J dropped 8 bases, with 7 bases sitting between them. The germline gives CDR1 SEHNR, CDR2 FQNEAQ (reference sequence). There are 12 residues in the CDR3. CDR3 nucleotides: TGTGCCAGCAGCTTGAGACACGAAAAACTGTTTTTT. This sequence encodes CASSLRHEKLFF.

The chain has TRBV6-5 and TRBJ2-5; D may be TRBD2 (5 bases). CDR3 length equals 12 residues. CDR1 and CDR2 (germline): MNHEY, SVGAGI. The V end lost 6 bases, the J end lost 7 bases, and 12 bases lay between the germline ends. The CDR3 DNA sequence: TGTGCCAGCAGGTCGGACCGGGGGACCCAGTACTTC. Its translation is CASRSDRGTQYF.

Here the CDR3 reads CSVGQNKNTEAFF. DNA of the CDR3: TGCAGCGTAGGACAGAACAAGAACACTGAAGCTTTCTTT. V usage is TRBV29-1 and J usage is TRBJ1-1; maybe TRBD1 (6 bases). CDR3 length: 13 amino acids. The V gene's germline CDR1 is SQVTM and CDR2 ANQGSEA. V lost 6 bases to trimming and J lost 1 base, with 12 bases between them.

This clone came up once. The chain has TRBV11-2 and TRBJ1-1; D not resolved. This CDR3 has 11 residues. The V gene's germline CDR1 is SGHAT and CDR2 FQNNGV. Trimming cost V 2 bases and J 8 bases, with 6 bases left between them. The CDR3 protein is CASSLKDEAFF. DNA for the CDR3: TGTGCCAGCAGCTTAAAGGACGAAGCTTTCTTT.

This chain links TRBV6-1 with TRBJ2-2; D is perhaps TRBD1 (6 bases). Trimming left V 2 bases short and J 0 bases short, with 13 bases between. Germline CDR1 MNHNS, CDR2 SASEGT. The CDR3 runs to 17 residues. This CDR3 reads CASSERTGHTNTGELFF. CDR3 nucleotide sequence: TGTGCCAGCAGTGAACGGACGGGACACACGAACACCGGGGAGCTGTTTTTT.

The chain combines TRBV5-4 with TRBJ2-1; 8 bases agree with TRBD2. Germline V gene lookup returns CDR1 SGHNT and CDR2 YYREEE (reference sequence). The junction had 17 bases not matched to a gene; V was cut back by 4 bases and J by 2 bases. The CDR3 length is 19 residues. In nucleotides, the CDR3 is TGTGCCAGCAGCCCGGCACCCGGGGGGGTAGCATCAACCTACAATGAGCAGTTCTTC. It encodes CASSPAPGGVASTYNEQFF.

The chain recombines TRBV19 with TRBJ1-1; 8 positions match TRBD1. The germline CDR1 and CDR2 sequences are LNHDA and SQIVND (reference sequence). This CDR3 spans 15 amino acids. Germline trimming cut 5 bases from V and 0 bases from J; bases unmatched to any gene: 5. CDR3: CASSDRDRMNTEAFF. The DNA of the CDR3 is TGTGCCAGTAGTGACCGGGACAGGATGAACACTGAAGCTTTCTTT.

The gene calls are TRBV15 and TRBJ1-4, with a weak D call TRBD1 (6 bases). This CDR3 spans 15 amino acids. CDR1 and CDR2 (germline): LNHNV, YYDKDF (reference sequence). The V end lost 1 base, the J end lost 7 bases, and 13 bases lay between the germline ends. The CDR3 DNA follows: TGTGCCACCAGCAGAGGGGGCAGGGGTGCTGAAAAACTGTTTTTT. Its translation: CATSRGGRGAEKLFF.

V and J are TRBV12-5 and TRBJ1-1; tentatively, D is TRBD1 (5 bases). The CDR3 loop spans 13 amino acids. The V end was cut by 7 bases, the J end by 7 bases, with 16 bases between. Per germline, CDR1 LGHNT and CDR2 FRNRAP. Here the CDR3 reads CASAPEGWGEAFF. For the CDR3, the DNA is TGTGCTAGTGCCCCGGAGGGGTGGGGTGAAGCTTTCTTT.

The J gene is TRBJ2-2, the V gene TRBV4-2; TRBD2 might be the D (5 bases). Between the trimmed V and J ends, which lost 4 bases and 3 bases, there was a span of 9 bases. Germline CDR1 reads LGHNA; CDR2 reads YNFKEQ. The CDR3 totals 14 residues. This CDR3 is CASSRAGDTGELFF. The DNA of the CDR3 is TGTGCCAGCAGCCGGGCCGGGGACACCGGGGAGCTGTTTTTT.

The chain employs TRBV7-2 and TRBJ1-1, with no clear D. This CDR3 has 13 amino acids. The germline gives CDR1 SGHTA, CDR2 FQGNSA. V lost 7 bases, J lost 1 base, and 10 bases lay in between. The CDR3 nucleotides are TGTGCCAGCACCAATTACAGGAACACTGAAGCTTTCTTT. Encoded protein: CASTNYRNTEAFF.